Listed here is a single T cell receptor (beta chain). Losses at the gene ends were 4 bases for V and 7 bases for J; bases not matched to a gene: 9. This CDR3 is built from 14 residues. Germline V gene sequence: CDR1 SGHNT, CDR2 YYREEE (reference sequence). This entry comes from a study of PD-L1 blockade in urothelial cancer. The assay was immunoSEQ multiplex PCR, and TCRdb's table has in-frame clones only and misses some. Here the sample spans fewer than 40,000 clones, over 70% being singletons. The origin of this receptor is a man between 45 and 60 years old with urothelial cancer. The chain employs TRBV5-4 and TRBJ1-1, with 8 bases fitting TRBD1. Sequenced material: PBMCs, taken around atezolizumab (anti-PD-L1) treatment. In DNA, the CDR3 is TGTGCCAGCAGCAAAAGAGACAGGGGTGGTGAAGCTTTCTTT. Residues: CASSKRDRGGEAFF.